The rows below give T cell receptor beta chains drawn from one sample of a study of blood T cell repertoires in COVID-19. Only in-frame clones appear in the TCRdb table, and some are missing; sequencing was by immunoSEQ multiplex PCR. The profile covers some 530,000 clones, with about 88% appearing a single time and roughly 8% taken by the ten largest. Input material: PBMCs or T cells enriched from blood (not recorded which). Receptors were obtained from a woman in her sixties or seventies who had recovered from COVID-19. Each CDR3 is given with its conserved first and last residue. D genes are given only for firm matches. Clone size is not always given. Where it is, it says once, few, many or a class for expanded clones.

d_call j_call v_call clone_size cdr3_aa cdr3_nt
NA TRBJ2-3 TRBV7-9 NA CASSLIGGGTDTQYF TGTGCCAGCAGCTTGATCGGCGGGGGCACAGATACGCAGTATTTT
NA TRBJ2-7 TRBV19 NA CASSIAPSTEQYF TGTGCCAGTAGTATCGCCCCTAGTACCGAGCAGTACTTC
NA TRBJ1-5 TRBV30 NA CAWSVGGSPNQPQHF TGTGCCTGGAGTGTAGGAGGCTCACCAAATCAGCCCCAGCATTTT
NA TRBJ1-5 TRBV12-5 NA CASGLAPGWGNQPQHF TGTGCTAGTGGTTTGGCCCCAGGGTGGGGCAATCAGCCCCAGCATTTT
NA TRBJ1-5 TRBV2 once CASSEAPRPNSNQPQHF TGTGCCAGCAGTGAAGCCCCGCGCCCGAATAGCAATCAGCCCCAGCATTTT
NA TRBJ1-2 TRBV6-5 NA CASRRTAGDGYTF TGTGCCAGCAGAAGGACGGCGGGGGATGGCTACACCTTC
NA TRBJ1-2 TRBV23-1 NA CASRERGRGYTF TGCGCCAGCCGAGAGCGGGGACGTGGCTACACCTTC
TRBD1 TRBJ1-2 TRBV9 few CASSVATGVRRSPYYGYTF TGTGCCAGCAGCGTAGCTACAGGGGTCAGACGATCTCCCTACTATGGCTACACCTTC
TRBD1 TRBJ1-1 TRBV11-2 NA CASSLQGASTEAFF TGTGCCAGCAGTTTACAGGGGGCGAGCACTGAAGCTTTCTTT
TRBD1 TRBJ2-3 TRBV11-2 NA CASSLKPGGFGDTQYF TGTGCCAGCAGCTTAAAGCCAGGGGGATTTGGAGATACGCAGTATTTT
NA TRBJ1-1 TRBV9 NA CASSVGQFTEAFF TGTGCCAGCAGCGTAGGCCAGTTCACTGAAGCTTTCTTT
NA TRBJ2-5 TRBV27 NA CASSTLSQETQYF TGTGCCAGCAGCACTCTTTCTCAAGAGACCCAGTACTTC
TRBD1 TRBJ2-7 TRBV28 NA CASSSRTGAGYEQYF TGTGCCAGCAGTTCAAGGACAGGGGCAGGCTACGAGCAGTACTTC
TRBD2 TRBJ2-7 TRBV6-5 NA CASSPTSGGPYEQYF TGTGCCAGCAGTCCGACTAGCGGGGGGCCCTACGAGCAGTACTTC
TRBD1 TRBJ1-4 TRBV7-9 NA CASSPFPGQGGNEKLFF TGTGCCAGCAGCCCCTTCCCGGGACAGGGCGGGAATGAAAAACTGTTTTTT
NA TRBJ2-7 TRBV2 NA CASIGHATEQYF TGTGCCAGCATCGGACACGCAACCGAGCAGTACTTC
NA TRBJ2-1 TRBV5-4 few CASSRDSASNEQFF TGTGCCAGCAGCCGGGACTCGGCCTCTAATGAGCAGTTCTTC
TRBD1 TRBJ2-6 TRBV5-1 NA CASSQGASAGANVLTF TGCGCCAGCAGCCAGGGGGCCTCAGCTGGGGCCAACGTCCTGACTTTC
NA TRBJ1-4 TRBV7-2 NA CATQQEPGGKLFF TGTGCCACCCAACAGGAGCCCGGGGGAAAACTGTTTTTT
TRBD2 TRBJ2-5 TRBV28 NA CASSTWTSGGAETQYF TGTGCCAGCAGTACCTGGACTAGCGGGGGGGCGGAGACCCAGTACTTC
TRBD2 TRBJ2-1 TRBV5-1 NA CASSVAGGPRMEGEVRNEQFF TGCGCCAGCAGTGTAGCGGGGGGGCCGCGGATGGAAGGAGAGGTACGCAATGAGCAGTTCTTC
TRBD2 TRBJ2-3 TRBV5-1 NA CASSLGSLAGGPDTQYF TGCGCCAGCAGCTTGGGCTCGCTAGCGGGGGGGCCGGATACGCAGTATTTT
TRBD1 TRBJ1-1 TRBV5-1 NA CASRTGQGVFTEAFF TGCGCCAGCAGAACGGGACAGGGTGTTTTCACTGAAGCTTTCTTT
NA TRBJ1-2 TRBV3-1/TRBV3-2 NA CASRRVPYGYTF TGTGCCAGCAGGCGGGTTCCCTATGGCTACACCTTC
TRBD1 TRBJ2-2 TRBV5-6 NA CASSGTGVPGELFF TGTGCCAGCAGCGGGACAGGGGTCCCCGGGGAGCTGTTTTTT
NA TRBJ1-1 TRBV6-5 NA CASGSGNTEAFF TGTGCCAGCGGCTCAGGGAACACTGAAGCTTTCTTT
TRBD1 TRBJ1-6 TRBV2 NA CASTMKGDRVTYNSPLHF TGTGCCAGCACCATGAAAGGGGACAGGGTCACCTATAATTCACCCCTCCACTTT
TRBD1 TRBJ2-2 TRBV6-1 NA CASSEVGQINTGELFF TGTGCCAGCAGTGAGGTGGGACAGATTAACACCGGGGAGCTGTTTTTT
TRBD1 TRBJ2-4 TRBV2 NA CASSGQGRNIQYF TGTGCCAGCAGTGGACAGGGTAGGAACATTCAGTACTTC
NA TRBJ1-4 TRBV19 NA CASSIRGEKLFF TGTGCCAGTAGTATTCGGGGTGAAAAACTGTTTTTT
NA TRBJ1-6 TRBV18 NA CASSTAGEGSPLHF TGTGCCAGCTCGACCGCGGGGGAAGGATCACCCCTCCACTTT
NA TRBJ2-7 TRBV4-1 NA CASSQAPDGGLSYEQYF TGCGCCAGCAGCCAAGCACCCGACGGGGGGCTCTCCTACGAGCAGTACTTC
NA TRBJ2-3 TRBV24-1 NA CATSDLSPGTDTQYF TGTGCCACCAGTGATTTGTCCCCCGGCACAGATACGCAGTATTTT
NA TRBJ1-4 TRBV7-7 NA CASSPLPGQPTNEKLFF TGTGCTAGCAGCCCGCTCCCAGGACAGCCAACTAATGAAAAACTGTTTTTT
TRBD1 TRBJ2-7 TRBV18 NA CASSPLARTGPYGQYF TGTGCCAGCTCACCACTGGCCCGGACAGGACCCTACGGGCAGTACTTC
TRBD2 TRBJ2-3 TRBV4-2 NA CASSQDRQLARDTQYF TGTGCCAGCAGCCAAGATCGTCAACTAGCGAGGGATACGCAGTATTTT
TRBD2 TRBJ2-3 TRBV6-5 NA CASSLTSGGDTQYF TGTGCCAGCAGCCTAACTAGCGGGGGAGATACGCAGTATTTT
NA TRBJ1-1 TRBV5-1 few CASSLDRRGEAFF TGCGCCAGCAGCTTGGATCGAAGGGGAGAAGCTTTCTTT
NA TRBJ2-1 TRBV27 NA CASSLNRNAGNEQFF TGTGCCAGCAGTTTAAACAGGAACGCGGGGAATGAGCAGTTCTTC
NA TRBJ1-5 TRBV2 NA CASTVGGLNQPQHF TGTGCCAGCACTGTGGGAGGACTCAATCAGCCCCAGCATTTT
NA TRBJ2-2 TRBV15 once CATSRNRDTGELFF TGTGCCACCAGCAGAAACAGGGACACCGGGGAGCTGTTTTTT
NA TRBJ2-5 TRBV19 NA CASSPPRGAGDMETQYF TGTGCCAGTAGTCCCCCCCGGGGGGCGGGGGATATGGAGACCCAGTACTTC
NA TRBJ1-2 TRBV12-3/TRBV12-4 NA CASSLGRDNGYTF TGTGCCAGCAGTTTAGGGCGGGATAATGGCTACACCTTC
TRBD1 TRBJ2-2 TRBV2 NA CASSELTGDTGELFF TGTGCCAGCAGTGAGCTTACAGGGGACACCGGGGAGCTGTTTTTT